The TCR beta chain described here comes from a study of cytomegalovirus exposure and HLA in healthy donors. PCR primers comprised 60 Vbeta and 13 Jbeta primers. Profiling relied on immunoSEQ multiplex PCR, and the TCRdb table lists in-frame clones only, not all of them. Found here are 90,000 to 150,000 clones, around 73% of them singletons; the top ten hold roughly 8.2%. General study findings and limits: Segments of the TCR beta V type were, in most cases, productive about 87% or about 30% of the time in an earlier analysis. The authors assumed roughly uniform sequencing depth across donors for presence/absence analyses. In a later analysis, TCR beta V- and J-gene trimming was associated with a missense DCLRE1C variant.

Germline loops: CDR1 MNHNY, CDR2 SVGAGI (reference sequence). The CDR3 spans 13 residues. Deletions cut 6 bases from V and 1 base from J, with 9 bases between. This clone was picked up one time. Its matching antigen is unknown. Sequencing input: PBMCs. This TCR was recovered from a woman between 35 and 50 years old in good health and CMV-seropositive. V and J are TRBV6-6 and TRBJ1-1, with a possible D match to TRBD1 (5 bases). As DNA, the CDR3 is TGTGCCAGCAGGGGCAGGGAGAACACTGAAGCTTTCTTT. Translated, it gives CASRGRENTEAFF.